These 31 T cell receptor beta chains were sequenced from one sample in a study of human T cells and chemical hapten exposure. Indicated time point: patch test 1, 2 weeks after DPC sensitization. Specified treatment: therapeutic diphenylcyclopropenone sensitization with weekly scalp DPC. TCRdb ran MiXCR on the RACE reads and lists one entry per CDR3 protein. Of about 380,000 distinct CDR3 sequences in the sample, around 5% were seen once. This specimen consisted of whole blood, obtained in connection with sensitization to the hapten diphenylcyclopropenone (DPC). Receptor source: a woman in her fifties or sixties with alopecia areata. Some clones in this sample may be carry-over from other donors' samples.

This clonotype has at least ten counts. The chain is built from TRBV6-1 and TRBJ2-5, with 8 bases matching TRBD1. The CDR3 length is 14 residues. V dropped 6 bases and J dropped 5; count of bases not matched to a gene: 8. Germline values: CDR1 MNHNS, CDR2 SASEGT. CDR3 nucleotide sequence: TGTGCCAGCAGACCCTTGACAGGGGTTGAGACCCAGTACTTC. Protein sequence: CASRPLTGVETQYF.

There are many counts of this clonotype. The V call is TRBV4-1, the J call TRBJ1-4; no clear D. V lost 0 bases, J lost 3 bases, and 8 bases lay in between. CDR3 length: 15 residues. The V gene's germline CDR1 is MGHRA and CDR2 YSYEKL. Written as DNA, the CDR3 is TGCGCCAGCAGCCAAGACGCCGGGGCTAATGAAAAACTGTTTTTT. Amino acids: CASSQDAGANEKLFF.

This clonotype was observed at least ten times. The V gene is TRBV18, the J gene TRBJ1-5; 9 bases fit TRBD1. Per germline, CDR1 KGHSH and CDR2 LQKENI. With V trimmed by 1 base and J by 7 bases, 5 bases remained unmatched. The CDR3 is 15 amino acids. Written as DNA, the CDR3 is TGTGCCAGCTCACCACAACAGGGGGCAGGGCAGCCCCAGCATTTT. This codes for CASSPQQGAGQPQHF.

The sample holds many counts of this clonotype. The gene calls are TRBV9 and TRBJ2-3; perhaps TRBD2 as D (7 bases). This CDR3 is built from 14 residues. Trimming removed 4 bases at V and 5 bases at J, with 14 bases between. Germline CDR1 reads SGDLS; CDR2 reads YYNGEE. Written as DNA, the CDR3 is TGTGCCAGCAGCCCTGGGGGCGGGAGAGATACGCAGTATTTT. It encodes CASSPGGGRDTQYF. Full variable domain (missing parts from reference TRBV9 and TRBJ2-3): DSGVTQTPKHLITATGQRVTLRCSPRSGDLSVYWYQQSLDQGLQFLIQYYNGEERAKGNILERFSAQQFPDLHSELNLSSLELGDSALYFCASSPGGGRDTQYFGPGTRLTVL.

This chain's CDR3 is CASSQDAGIGTEAFF. CDR3 DNA: TGTGCCAGCAGCCAAGATGCAGGGATAGGCACTGAAGCTTTCTTT. The chain is built from TRBV4-2 and TRBJ1-1; D might be TRBD1 (5 bases). The germline gives CDR1 LGHNA, CDR2 YNFKEQ. The V end lost 0 bases, the J end lost 4 bases, and 12 bases lay between the germline ends. The CDR3 is 15 residues long.

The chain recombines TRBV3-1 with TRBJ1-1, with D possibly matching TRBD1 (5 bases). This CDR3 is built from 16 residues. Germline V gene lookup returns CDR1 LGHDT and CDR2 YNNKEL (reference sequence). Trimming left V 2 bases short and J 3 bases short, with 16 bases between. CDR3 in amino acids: CASSQQGRKGDTEAFF. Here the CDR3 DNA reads TGTGCCAGCAGCCAACAAGGACGGAAAGGGGACACTGAAGCTTTCTTT.

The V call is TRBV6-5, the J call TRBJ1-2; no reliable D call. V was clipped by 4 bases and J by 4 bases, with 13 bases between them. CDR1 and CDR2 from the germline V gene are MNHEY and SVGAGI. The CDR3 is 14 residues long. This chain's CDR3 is CASSSRIGSYGYTF. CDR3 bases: TGTGCCAGCAGTTCTCGGATCGGGAGCTATGGCTACACCTTC.

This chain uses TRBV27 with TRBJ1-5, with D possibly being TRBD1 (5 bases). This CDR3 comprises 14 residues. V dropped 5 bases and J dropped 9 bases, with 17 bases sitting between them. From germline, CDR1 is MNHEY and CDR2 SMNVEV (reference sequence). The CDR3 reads CASSAGNVAGPQHF. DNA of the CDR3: TGTGCCAGCAGTGCAGGGAACGTAGCGGGGCCCCAGCATTTT.

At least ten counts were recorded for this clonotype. The CDR3 DNA reads as TGTGCCACCAGCGGCTGGACAGGGATCGGCAATCAGCCCCAGCATTTT. This encodes CATSGWTGIGNQPQHF. The chain links TRBV15 to TRBJ1-5, with TRBD1 matching over 8 bases. Germline assignment: CDR1 LNHNV and CDR2 YYDKDF (reference sequence). The CDR3 loop spans 16 amino acids. J gave up 2 bases and V 5 bases, and 8 bases lay outside the gene matches. The full variable domain, its missing parts supplied by reference TRBV15 and TRBJ1-5, is DAMVIQNPRYQVTQFGKPVTLSCSQTLNHNVMYWYQQKSSQAPKLLFHYYDKDFNNEADTPDNFQSRRPNTSFCFLDIRSPGLGDTAMYLCATSGWTGIGNQPQHFGDGTRLSIL.

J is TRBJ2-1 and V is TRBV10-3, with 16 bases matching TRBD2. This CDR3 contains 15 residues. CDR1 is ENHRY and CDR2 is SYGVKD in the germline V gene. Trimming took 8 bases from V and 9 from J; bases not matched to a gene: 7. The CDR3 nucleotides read TGTGCCATCGCGGGACTAGCGGGAGGGCCTCGTGAGCAGTTCTTC. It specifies CAIAGLAGGPREQFF.

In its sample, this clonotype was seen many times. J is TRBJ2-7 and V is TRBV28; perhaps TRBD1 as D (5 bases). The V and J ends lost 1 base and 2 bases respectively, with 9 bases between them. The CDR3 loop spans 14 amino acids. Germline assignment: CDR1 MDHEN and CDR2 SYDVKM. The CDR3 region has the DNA TGTGCCAGCAGTTTATATGACAGCCCCTACGAGCAGTACTTC. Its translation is CASSLYDSPYEQYF.

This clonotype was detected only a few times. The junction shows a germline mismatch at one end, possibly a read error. In nucleotides, the CDR3 is TGTGCCAGCAGTTTAGGGGCAGCCACATATACGCAGTATTTT. Its protein product is CASSLGAATYTQYF. The chain combines TRBV12-3 or TRBV12-4 with TRBJ2-3; D uncertain. This CDR3 region has 14 residues.

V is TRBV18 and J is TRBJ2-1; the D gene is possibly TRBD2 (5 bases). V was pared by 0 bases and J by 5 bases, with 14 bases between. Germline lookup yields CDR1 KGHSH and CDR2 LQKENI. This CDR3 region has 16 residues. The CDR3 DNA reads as TGTGCCAGCTCACCACCGCAGACTACCATCAACAATGAGCAGTTCTTC. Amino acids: CASSPPQTTINNEQFF. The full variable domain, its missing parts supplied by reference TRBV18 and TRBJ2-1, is NAGVMQNPRHLVRRRGQEARLRCSPMKGHSHVYWYRQLPEEGLKFMVYLQKENIIDESGMPKERFSAEFPKEGPSILRIQQVVRGDSAAYFCASSPPQTTINNEQFFGPGTRLTVL.

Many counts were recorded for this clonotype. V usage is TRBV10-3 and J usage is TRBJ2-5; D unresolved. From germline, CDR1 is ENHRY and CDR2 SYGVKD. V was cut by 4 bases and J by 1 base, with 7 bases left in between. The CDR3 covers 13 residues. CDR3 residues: CAISAGFQETQYF. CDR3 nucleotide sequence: TGTGCCATCAGTGCAGGTTTCCAAGAGACCCAGTACTTC.

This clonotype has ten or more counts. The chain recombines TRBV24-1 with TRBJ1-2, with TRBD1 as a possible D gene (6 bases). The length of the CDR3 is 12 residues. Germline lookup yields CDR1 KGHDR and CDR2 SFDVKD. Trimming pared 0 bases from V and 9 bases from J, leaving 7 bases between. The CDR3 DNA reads TGTGCCACCAGTGATTTGACAGGGAGCTACACCTTC. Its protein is CATSDLTGSYTF.

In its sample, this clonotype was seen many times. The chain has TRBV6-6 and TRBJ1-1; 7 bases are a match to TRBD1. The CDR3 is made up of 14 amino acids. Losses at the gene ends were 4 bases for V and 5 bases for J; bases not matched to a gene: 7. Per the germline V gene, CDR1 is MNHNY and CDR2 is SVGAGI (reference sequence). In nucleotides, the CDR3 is TGTGCCAGCAGTTTGGTGACAGGGAGAACTGAAGCTTTCTTT. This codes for CASSLVTGRTEAFF.

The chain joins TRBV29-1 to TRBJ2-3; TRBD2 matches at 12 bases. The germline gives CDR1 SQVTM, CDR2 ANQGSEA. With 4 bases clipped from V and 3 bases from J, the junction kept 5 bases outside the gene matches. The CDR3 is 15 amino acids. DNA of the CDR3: TGCAGCGTTGGGCTAGCGGGAGGGCCTACAGATACGCAGTATTTT. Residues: CSVGLAGGPTDTQYF.

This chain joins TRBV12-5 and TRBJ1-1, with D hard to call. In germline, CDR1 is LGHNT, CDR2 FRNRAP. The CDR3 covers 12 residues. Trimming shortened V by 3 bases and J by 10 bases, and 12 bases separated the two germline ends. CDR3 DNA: TGTGCTAGTGGTTTAGGGAGATTGGGAGCTTTCTTT. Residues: CASGLGRLGAFF.

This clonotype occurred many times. The CDR3 is CASSLLDTQYF. The CDR3 nucleotides read TGTGCCAGCAGCTTATTAGATACGCAGTATTTT. J is TRBJ2-3 and V is TRBV12-3 or TRBV12-4; D not resolved. The CDR3 spans 11 residues. Trimming took 6 bases from V and 5 from J, leaving 6 bases between them.

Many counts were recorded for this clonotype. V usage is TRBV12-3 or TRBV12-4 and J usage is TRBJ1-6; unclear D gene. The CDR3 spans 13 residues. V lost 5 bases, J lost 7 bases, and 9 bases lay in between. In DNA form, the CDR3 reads TGTGCCAGCAGTGGAACTAAGAATTCACCCCTCCACTTT. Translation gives CASSGTKNSPLHF.

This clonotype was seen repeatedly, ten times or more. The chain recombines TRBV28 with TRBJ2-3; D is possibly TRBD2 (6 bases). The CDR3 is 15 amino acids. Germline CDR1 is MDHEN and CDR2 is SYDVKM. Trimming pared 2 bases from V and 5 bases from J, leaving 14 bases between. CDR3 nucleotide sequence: TGTGCCAGCAGTTTAAGGGGCCCCGGGGGAGATACGCAGTATTTT. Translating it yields CASSLRGPGGDTQYF.

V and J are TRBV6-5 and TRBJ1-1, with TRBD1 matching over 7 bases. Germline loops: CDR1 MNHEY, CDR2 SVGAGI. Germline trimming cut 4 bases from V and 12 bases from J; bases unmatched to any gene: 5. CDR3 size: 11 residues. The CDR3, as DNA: TGTGCCAGCAGTTCGACAGGGCAAACTTTCTTT. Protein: CASSSTGQTFF.

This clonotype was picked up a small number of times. CDR3 region: CASSEGRDRRYEQYF. In nucleotides, the CDR3 is TGTGCCAGCAGTGAAGGCCGGGACAGGAGGTACGAGCAGTACTTC. The V and J genes are TRBV6-1 and TRBJ2-7, with TRBD1 matching 8 bases. Unmatched junction bases numbered 6, after V lost 1 base and J lost 4 bases. CDR1 is MNHNS, CDR2 SASEGT, per germline. This CDR3 region has 15 residues.

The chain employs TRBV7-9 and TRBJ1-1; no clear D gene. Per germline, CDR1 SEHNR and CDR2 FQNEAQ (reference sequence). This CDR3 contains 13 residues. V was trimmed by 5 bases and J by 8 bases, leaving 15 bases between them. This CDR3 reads CASSHGPLEEAFF. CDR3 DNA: TGTGCCAGCAGCCACGGACCTTTGGAAGAAGCTTTCTTT.

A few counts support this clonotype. CDR3 loop: CSALLAGEQFF. The CDR3 coding sequence is TGCAGTGCCCTCTTAGCGGGAGAGCAGTTCTTC. The chain joins TRBV20-1 to TRBJ2-1, with 8 bases lining up with TRBD2. CDR3 length equals 11 residues. The trim removed 6 bases at V and 10 bases at J, leaving 5 bases unmatched. The germline V gene has CDR1 DFQATT and CDR2 SNEGSKA (reference sequence).

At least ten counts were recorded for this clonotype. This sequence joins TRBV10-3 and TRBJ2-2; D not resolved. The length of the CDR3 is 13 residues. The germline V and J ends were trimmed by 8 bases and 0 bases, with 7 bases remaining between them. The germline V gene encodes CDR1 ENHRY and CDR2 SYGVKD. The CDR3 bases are TGTGCCATCGGGATCCCGAACACCGGGGAGCTGTTTTTT. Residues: CAIGIPNTGELFF.

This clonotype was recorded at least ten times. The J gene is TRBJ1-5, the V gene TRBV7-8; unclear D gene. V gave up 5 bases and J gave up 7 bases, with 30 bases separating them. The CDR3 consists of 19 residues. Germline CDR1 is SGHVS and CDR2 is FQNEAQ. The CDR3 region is CASSGFQRTDWGPKQPQHF. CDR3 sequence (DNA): TGTGCCAGCAGCGGGTTCCAGAGGACCGATTGGGGTCCCAAGCAGCCCCAGCATTTT.

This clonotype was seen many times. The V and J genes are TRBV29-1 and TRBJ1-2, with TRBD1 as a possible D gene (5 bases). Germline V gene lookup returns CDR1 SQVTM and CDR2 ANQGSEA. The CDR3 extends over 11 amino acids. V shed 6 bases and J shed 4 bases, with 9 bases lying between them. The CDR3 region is CSVMTAYGYTF. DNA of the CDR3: TGCAGCGTAATGACAGCCTATGGCTACACCTTC.

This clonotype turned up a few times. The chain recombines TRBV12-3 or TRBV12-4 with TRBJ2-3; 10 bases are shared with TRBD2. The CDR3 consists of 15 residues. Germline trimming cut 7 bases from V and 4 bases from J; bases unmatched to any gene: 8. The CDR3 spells CASNLSGGRPDTQYF. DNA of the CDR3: TGTGCCAGCAATCTTAGCGGGGGGCGCCCAGATACGCAGTATTTT.

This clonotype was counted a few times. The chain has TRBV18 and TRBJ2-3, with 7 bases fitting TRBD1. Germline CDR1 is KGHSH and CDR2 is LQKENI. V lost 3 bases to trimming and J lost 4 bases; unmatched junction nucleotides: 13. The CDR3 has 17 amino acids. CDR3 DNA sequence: TGTGCCAGCTCACCGGGCCATGCCGACAGGGACGCAGATACGCAGTATTTT. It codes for CASSPGHADRDADTQYF.

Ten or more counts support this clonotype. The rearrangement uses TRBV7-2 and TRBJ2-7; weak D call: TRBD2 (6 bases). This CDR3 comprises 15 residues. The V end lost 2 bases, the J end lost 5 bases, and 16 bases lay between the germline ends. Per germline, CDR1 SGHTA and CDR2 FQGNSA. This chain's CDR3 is CASSLHWGLGDEQYF. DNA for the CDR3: TGTGCCAGCAGCTTACACTGGGGACTCGGAGACGAGCAGTACTTC.